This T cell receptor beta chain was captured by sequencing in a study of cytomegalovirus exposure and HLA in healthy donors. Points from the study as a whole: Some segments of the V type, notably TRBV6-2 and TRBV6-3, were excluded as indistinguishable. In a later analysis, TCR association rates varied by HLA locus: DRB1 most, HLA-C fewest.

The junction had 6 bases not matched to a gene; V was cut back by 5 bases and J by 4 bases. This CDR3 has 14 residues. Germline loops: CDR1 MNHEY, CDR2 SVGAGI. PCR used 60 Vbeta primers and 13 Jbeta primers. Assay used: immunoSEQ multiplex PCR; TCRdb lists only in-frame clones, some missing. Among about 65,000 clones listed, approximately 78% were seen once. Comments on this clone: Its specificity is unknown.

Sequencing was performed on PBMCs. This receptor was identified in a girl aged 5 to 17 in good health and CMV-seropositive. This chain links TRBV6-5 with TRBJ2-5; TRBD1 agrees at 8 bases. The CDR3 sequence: CASSGGQGGETQYF. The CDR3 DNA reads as TGTGCCAGCAGTGGCGGACAGGGAGGAGAGACCCAGTACTTC.